The clone carrying this T cell receptor (beta chain) was observed a few times. Its cognate antigen is unknown. These data come from a study of shared clonotypes between healthy human individuals. Points from the study as a whole: Sampling was confined to blood; repertoires within tissues likely differ. Non-shared clonotypes were found to have lower generation probabilities than the clonotypes that were shared by all four of the sorted-subset donors.

In the original processing: Quality scores were absent from the junction-only immunoSEQ sequences, so filtering differed. Clones were sequenced by immunoSEQ multiplex PCR, and TCRdb holds only the in-frame ones, with some missing. V, J and clone size are taken as reported in that table, and D and trimming were inferred from the DNA itself. The table records about 120,000 clones, 68% of them present only once. Combination of CD45RO+ cells with CCR7-negative CD45RA+ TemRA cells was used for CD8 memory. The sequence was collected from a woman aged 30 to 39 in good health. Input material: memory CD8+ T cells sorted from blood. Subset described: CD45RO+ cells pooled with CCR7-negative TemRA cells.

The CDR3 region has the DNA TGTGCCAGCAGTGAATTCGGTCAGGCATTCTATGGCTACACCTTC. Its translation is CASSEFGQAFYGYTF. This chain links TRBV25-1 with TRBJ1-2, with no clear D. Trimming took 1 base from V and 4 from J, leaving 13 bases between them. This CDR3 has 15 residues. Germline loops: CDR1 MGHDK, CDR2 SYGVNS.